This T cell receptor beta chain was observed in a study of monozygotic twins with cystic fibrosis. Study as a whole: With about 15 PCR cycles, barcoded libraries came from about 3 micrograms of fragmented DNA.

Assay: immunoSEQ multiplex PCR; the TCRdb copy retains only in-frame clones and omits some. The table shows tens of thousands of clones, with 90% to 97% occurring only once. In regard to this clone: Its target is unknown.

Whole-study results and caveats: Low clonality (median approximately 0.0095) suggested a mostly naive repertoire.

Trimming removed 1 base at V and 3 bases at J, with 7 bases between. CDR3 size: 15 residues. Germline V gives CDR1 LNHDA, CDR2 SQIVND (reference sequence). This chain links TRBV19 with TRBJ2-6; no clear D gene. This TCR was sampled from a girl aged 2 to 9 with cystic fibrosis. Input material: blood. Here the CDR3 reads CASSIGVFGANVLTF. CDR3 sequence (DNA): TGTGCCAGTAGTATAGGGGTCTTTGGGGCCAACGTCCTGACTTTC.